The present entry profiles one T cell receptor beta chain with its context. These data come from a study of blood T cell repertoires in COVID-19. Only in-frame clones appear in the TCRdb table, and some are missing; sequencing was by immunoSEQ multiplex PCR. The sample holds around 140,000 clones; roughly nine tenths are singletons and the top ten take 2.5% to 3%. Followed longitudinally, the Seattle patients had been enrolled during active infection. The clonotype was recovered from a human donor with COVID-19, enrolled during active disease. The donor label of this sample is uncertain. Sequences were obtained from peripheral blood.

The CDR3 is CASSSPNSYGYTF. The CDR3 DNA is TGTGCCAGCAGCTCGCCTAATTCCTATGGCTACACCTTC. The rearrangement uses TRBV5-6 and TRBJ1-2; D is undetermined. V was shortened by 3 bases and J by 4 bases, with 10 bases between the two germline ends. There are 13 residues in the CDR3. CDR1 and CDR2 from the germline V gene are SGHDT and YYEEEE.